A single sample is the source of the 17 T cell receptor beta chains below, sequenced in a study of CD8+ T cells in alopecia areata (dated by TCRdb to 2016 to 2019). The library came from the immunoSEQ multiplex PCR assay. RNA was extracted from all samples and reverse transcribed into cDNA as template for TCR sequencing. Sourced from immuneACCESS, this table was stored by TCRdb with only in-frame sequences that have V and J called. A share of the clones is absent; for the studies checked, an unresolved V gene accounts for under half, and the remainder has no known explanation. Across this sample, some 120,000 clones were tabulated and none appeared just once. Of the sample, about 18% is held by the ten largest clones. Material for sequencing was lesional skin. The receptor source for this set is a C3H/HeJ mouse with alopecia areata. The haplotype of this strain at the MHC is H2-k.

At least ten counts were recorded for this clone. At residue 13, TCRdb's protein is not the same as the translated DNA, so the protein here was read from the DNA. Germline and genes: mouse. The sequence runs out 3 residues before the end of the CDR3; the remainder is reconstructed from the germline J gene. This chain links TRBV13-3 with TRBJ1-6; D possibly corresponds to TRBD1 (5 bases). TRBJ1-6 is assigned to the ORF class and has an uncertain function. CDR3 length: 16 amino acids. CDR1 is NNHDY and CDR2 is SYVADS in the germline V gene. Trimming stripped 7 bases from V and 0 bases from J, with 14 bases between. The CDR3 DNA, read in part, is TGTGCCAGCGCCCCGACAGTCAATTCCTATAATTCGCCC. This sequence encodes CASAPTVNSYNSP. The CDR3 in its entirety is CASAPTVNSYNSPLYF.

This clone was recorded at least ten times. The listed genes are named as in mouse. CDR3 sequence: CASSDRGGANEQYF. The part of the CDR3 DNA that was read is TGTGCCAGCAGTGATAGGGGGGGCGCGAAT. The gene calls are TRBV13-3 and TRBJ2-7, with 8 bases fitting TRBD2. The CDR3 goes on 4 residues after the read ends, and that part is filled in from the germline J gene. CDR3 length: 14 residues. Germline lookup yields CDR1 NNHDY and CDR2 SYVADS.

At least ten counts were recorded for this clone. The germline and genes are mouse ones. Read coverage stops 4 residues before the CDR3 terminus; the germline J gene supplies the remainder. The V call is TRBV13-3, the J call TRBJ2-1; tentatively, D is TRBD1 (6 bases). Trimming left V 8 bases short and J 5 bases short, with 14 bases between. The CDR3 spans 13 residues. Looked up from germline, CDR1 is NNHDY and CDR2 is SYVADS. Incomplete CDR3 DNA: TGTGCCAGTGACCAGGGGCTAGATGCT. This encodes CASDQGLDA. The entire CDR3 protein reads CASDQGLDAEQFF.

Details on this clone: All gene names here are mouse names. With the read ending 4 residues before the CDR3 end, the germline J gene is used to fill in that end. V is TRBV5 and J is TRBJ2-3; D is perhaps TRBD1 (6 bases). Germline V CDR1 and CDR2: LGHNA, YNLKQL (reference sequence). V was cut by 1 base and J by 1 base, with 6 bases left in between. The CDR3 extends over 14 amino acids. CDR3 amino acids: CASSQAGGAETLYF. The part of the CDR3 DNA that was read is TGTGCCAGCAGCCAAGCAGGGGGTGCAGAA.

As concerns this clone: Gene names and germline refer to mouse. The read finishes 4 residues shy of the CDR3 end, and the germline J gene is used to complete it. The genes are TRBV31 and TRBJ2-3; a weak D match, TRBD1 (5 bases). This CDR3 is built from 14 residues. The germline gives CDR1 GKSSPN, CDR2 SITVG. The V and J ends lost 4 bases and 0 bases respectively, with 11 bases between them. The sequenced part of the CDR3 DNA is TGTGCCTGGACCCAGGGATCTAGTGCAGAA. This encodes CAWTQGSSAE. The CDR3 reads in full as CAWTQGSSAETLYF. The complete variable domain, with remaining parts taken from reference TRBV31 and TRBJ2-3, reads AQTIHQWPVAEIKAVGSPLSLGCTIKGKSSPNLYWYWQATGGTLQQLFYSITVGQVESVVQLNLSASRPKDDQFILSTEKLLLSHSGFYLCAWTQGSSAETLYFGSGTRLTVL.

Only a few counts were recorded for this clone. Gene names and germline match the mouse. CDR3 sequence: CASSDAMGFTEVFF. CDR3 DNA, as far as it was read: TGTGCCAGCAGTGATGCAATGGGGTTCACA. V is TRBV13-1 and J is TRBJ1-1; no clear D gene. Read sequence stops 4 residues before the CDR3 end, and the germline J gene provides the missing end. V lost 0 bases, J lost 4 bases, and 10 bases lay in between. CDR1 and CDR2 from the germline V gene are NSHNY and SYGAGN. This CDR3 has 14 amino acids.

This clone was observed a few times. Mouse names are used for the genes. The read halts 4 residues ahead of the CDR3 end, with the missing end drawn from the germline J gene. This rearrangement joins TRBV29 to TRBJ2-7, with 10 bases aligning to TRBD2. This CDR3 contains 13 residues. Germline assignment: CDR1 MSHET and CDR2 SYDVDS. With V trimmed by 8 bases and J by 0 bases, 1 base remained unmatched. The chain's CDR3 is CASGTGVSYEQYF. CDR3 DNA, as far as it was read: TGTGCTAGCGGGACTGGGGTCTCCTAT.

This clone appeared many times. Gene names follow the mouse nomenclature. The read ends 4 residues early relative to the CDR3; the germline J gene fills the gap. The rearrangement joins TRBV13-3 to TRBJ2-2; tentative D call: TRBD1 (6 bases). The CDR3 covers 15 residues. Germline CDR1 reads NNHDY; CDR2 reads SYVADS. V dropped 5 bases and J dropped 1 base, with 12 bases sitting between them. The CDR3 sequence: CASSPGQQNTGQLYF. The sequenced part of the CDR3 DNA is TGTGCCAGCAGCCCGGGACAACAAAACACCGGG.

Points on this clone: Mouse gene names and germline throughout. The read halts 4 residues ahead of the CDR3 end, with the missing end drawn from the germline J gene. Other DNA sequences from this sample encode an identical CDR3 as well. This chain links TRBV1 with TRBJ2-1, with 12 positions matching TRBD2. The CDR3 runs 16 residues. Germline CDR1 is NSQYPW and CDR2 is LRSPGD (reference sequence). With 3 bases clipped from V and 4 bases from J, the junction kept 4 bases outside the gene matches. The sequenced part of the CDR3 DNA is TGCACCTGCAGTGCCCCTGGACTGGGGGGGTATGCT. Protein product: CTCSAPGLGGYA. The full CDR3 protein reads CTCSAPGLGGYAEQFF.

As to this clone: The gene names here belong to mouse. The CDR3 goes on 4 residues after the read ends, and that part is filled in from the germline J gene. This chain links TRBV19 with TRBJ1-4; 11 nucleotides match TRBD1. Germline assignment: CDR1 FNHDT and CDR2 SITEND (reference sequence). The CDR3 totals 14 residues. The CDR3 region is CASSRDRGTERLFF. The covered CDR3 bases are TGTGCCAGCAGCCGGGACAGGGGGACCGAA.

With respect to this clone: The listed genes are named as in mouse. Incomplete CDR3 DNA: TGTGCCAGCAGTGCCTTGGGGGTTAACTATGCT. This encodes CASSALGVNYA. From start to end, the CDR3 is CASSALGVNYAEQFF. The V and J genes are TRBV13-3 and TRBJ2-1; a possible D gene is TRBD2 (6 bases). The sequence runs out 4 residues before the end of the CDR3; the remainder is reconstructed from the germline J gene. The CDR3 contains 15 residues. V dropped 3 bases and J dropped 0 bases, with 10 bases sitting between them. Germline loops: CDR1 NNHDY, CDR2 SYVADS.

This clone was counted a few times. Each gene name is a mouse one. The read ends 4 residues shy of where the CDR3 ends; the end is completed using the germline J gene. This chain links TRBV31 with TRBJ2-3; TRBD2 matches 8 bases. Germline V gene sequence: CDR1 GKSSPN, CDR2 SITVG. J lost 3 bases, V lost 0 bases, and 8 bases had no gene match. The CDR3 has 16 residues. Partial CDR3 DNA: TGTGCCTGGAGTCTAGCCCGGGGGGGCGCAGCAGAA. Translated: CAWSLARGGAAE. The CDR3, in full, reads CAWSLARGGAAETLYF.

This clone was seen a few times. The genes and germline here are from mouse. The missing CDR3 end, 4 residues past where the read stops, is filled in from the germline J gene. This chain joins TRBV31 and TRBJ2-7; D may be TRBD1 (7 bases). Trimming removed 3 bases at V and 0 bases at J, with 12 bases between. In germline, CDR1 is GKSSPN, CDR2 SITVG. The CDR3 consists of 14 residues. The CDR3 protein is CAWSPGGSSYEQYF. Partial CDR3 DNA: TGTGCCTGGAGCCCAGGGGGGAGCTCCTAT. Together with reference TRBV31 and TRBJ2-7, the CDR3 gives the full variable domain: AQTIHQWPVAEIKAVGSPLSLGCTIKGKSSPNLYWYWQATGGTLQQLFYSITVGQVESVVQLNLSASRPKDDQFILSTEKLLLSHSGFYLCAWSPGGSSYEQYFGPGTRLTVL.

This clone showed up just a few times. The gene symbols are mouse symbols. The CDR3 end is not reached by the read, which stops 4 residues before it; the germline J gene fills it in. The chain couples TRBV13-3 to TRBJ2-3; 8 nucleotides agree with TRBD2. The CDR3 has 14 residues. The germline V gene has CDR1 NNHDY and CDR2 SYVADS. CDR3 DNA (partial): TGTGCCAGCAGTGCTGGGGGGAGAGAAGAA. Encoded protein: CASSAGGREE. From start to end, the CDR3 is CASSAGGREETLYF.

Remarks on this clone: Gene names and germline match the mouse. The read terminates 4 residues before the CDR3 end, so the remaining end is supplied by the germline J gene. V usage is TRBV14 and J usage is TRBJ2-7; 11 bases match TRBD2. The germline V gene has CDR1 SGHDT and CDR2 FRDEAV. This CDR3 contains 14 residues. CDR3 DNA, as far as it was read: TGTGCCAGCAGTTCGGACTGGGGGGCGTAT. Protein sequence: CASSSDWGAY. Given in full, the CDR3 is CASSSDWGAYEQYF.

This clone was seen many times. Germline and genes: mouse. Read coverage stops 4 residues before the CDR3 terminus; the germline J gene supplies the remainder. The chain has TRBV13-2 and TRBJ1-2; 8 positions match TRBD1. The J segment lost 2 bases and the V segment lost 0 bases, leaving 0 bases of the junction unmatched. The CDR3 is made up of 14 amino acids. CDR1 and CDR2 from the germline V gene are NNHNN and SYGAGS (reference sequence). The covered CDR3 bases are TGTGCCAGCGGTGATGGGACAGGGAACTCC. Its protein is CASGDGTGNS. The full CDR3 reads CASGDGTGNSDYTF.

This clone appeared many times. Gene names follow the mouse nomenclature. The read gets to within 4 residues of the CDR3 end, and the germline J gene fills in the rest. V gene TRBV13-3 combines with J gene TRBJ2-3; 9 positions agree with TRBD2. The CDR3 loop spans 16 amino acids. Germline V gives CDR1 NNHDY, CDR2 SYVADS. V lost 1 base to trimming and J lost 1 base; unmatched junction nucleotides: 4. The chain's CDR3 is CASSDQDWGRAETLYF. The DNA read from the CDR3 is TGTGCCAGCAGTGATCAAGACTGGGGGCGTGCAGAA.